This T cell receptor (beta chain) came from a study of T cell responses to AZD1222 COVID-19 vaccine (dated by TCRdb to the early 2020s). Context from the whole study: AZD1222 recipients given second doses at about 4 weeks or at about 12 weeks were pooled, since spike-specific TCR depth and breadth were not found to differ between the two schedules. Trial participants were enrolled into age subgroups of 18-55, 56-69 and 70-plus years, which contained around 140, 26 and 57 TCR-sequenced participants, respectively. A total of approximately 240 trial participants underwent TCR sequencing, of whom roughly 210 had received two doses of AZD1222 and approximately 25 had received two doses of the MenACWY control vaccine. Overall results and qualifications from the work: Because no samples from the day 14 peak response were available, repertoires could be characterized only after the peak T cell response. Participants were mostly white British, with more females than males. The authors suggested clonal diversity may have been underestimated. Spike-specific TCR breadth and depth rose significantly after two AZD1222 doses compared with day 0 and with MenACWY recipients. Epitopes outside the regions mutated in the B.1.351 and B.1.1.7 variants were reportedly recognized by nearly half of the unique spike-specific TCRs. Conclusions about previously exposed vaccinees were limited because only a handful of AZD1222 recipients were SARS-CoV-2 seropositive at baseline. The 56-69-year group was small, and its depth increase did not reach significance, likely because of low power. The whole spike protein was spanned by vaccine-associated CD4 TCRs, and dominant responses were seen in regions 160-218 and 743-854.

Concerning this clone: Its binding antigen is unknown. No much larger clone is present one base from it, and per-base qualities are unavailable.

V and J lose 4 bases and 7 bases, and a span of 13 bases separates them. According to the germline V gene, CDR1 reads KGHDR and CDR2 reads SFDVKD. CDR3 length: 13 amino acids, cysteine to phenylalanine. Only the CDR3 portion is preserved as DNA: 39 bases, with reading frame beginning at the first base. What this sample's time point label stands for: baseline before first vaccination. Vaccinee samples came from UK trials COV001 and COV002, including a single-blind randomized controlled phase 2/3 trial of AZD1222 (ChAdOx1 nCoV-19) in healthy adults. For TCRbeta chain sequencing, PBMC samples were collected from trial participants at day 0 and at day 28 after the second dose. The CDR3 regions of human TCRbeta chains were analyzed by immunosequencing. The authors' pipeline ran thus. Repertoire TCRs were matched against a reference library of SARS-CoV-2-specific TCRs generated with the MIRA antigen-specificity platform. Breadth was defined as the fraction of unique TCRs that were SARS-CoV-2-associated, and depth was defined as the fraction of total T cells that were SARS-CoV-2-associated. Using the MIRA data, each spike-specific TCR was assigned both to the spike region to which the TCR was reactive and to a CD4 or CD8 class. Log10-transformed breadth and depth values were compared by one-way ANOVA with Sidak's multiple comparisons tests. As stored in TCRdb, this immuneACCESS dataset retains in-frame rearrangements with V and J assigned. A fraction of the clones does not appear; measured against another copy, unresolved V genes explain less than half of the discrepancy, and the remainder lacks a known reason. V and J calls and clone size are given by that table; D and trimming were obtained from the DNA. In this sample the table shows around 130,000 clones, 85% to 90% of which occur a single time. The ten most abundant clones make up about 12% of the sample.

The receptor comes from an adult in good health. The starting material was peripheral blood, obtained on day 0 of AZD1222 vaccination. The chain is made from TRBV24-1 and TRBJ2-7; TRBD1 could be the D gene, as 5 bases match. The DNA sequence is as follows: TGTGCCACCAGTGACAGGGATCTACGGGAGCAGTACTTC. Protein translation: CATSDRDLREQYF.